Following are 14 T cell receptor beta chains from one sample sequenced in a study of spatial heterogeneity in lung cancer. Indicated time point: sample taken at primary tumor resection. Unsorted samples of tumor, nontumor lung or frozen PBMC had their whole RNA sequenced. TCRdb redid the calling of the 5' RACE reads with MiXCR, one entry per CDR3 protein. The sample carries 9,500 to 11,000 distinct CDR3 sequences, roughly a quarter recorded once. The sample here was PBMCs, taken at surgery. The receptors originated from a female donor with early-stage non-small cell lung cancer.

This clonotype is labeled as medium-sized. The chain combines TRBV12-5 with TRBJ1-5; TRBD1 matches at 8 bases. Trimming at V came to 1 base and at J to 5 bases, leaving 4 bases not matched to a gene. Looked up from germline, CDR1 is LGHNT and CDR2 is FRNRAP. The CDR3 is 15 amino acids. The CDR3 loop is CASGLETGGYQPQHF. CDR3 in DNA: TGTGCTAGTGGTTTGGAAACAGGGGGATATCAGCCCCAGCATTTT.

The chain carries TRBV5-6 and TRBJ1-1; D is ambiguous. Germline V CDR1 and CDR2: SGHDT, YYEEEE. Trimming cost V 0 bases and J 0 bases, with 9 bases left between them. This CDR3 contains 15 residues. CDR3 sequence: CASSLEYLMNTEAFF. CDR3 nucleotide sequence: TGTGCCAGCAGCTTGGAATACTTAATGAACACTGAAGCTTTCTTT.

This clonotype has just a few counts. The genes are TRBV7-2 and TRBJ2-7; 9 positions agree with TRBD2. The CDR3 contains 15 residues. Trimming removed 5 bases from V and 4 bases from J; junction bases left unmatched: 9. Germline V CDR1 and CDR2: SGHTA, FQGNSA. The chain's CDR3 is CASSQPAGGVYEQYF. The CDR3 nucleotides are TGTGCCAGCAGCCAGCCAGCGGGAGGAGTGTACGAGCAGTACTTC.

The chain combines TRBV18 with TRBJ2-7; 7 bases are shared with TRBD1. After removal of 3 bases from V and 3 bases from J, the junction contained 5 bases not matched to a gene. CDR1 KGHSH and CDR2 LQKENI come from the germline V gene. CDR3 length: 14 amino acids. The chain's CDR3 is CASSPGGQYYEQYF. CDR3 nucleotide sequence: TGTGCCAGCTCACCTGGGGGACAGTACTACGAGCAGTACTTC. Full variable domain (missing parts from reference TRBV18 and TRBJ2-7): NAGVMQNPRHLVRRRGQEARLRCSPMKGHSHVYWYRQLPEEGLKFMVYLQKENIIDESGMPKERFSAEFPKEGPSILRIQQVVRGDSAAYFCASSPGGQYYEQYFGPGTRLTVT.

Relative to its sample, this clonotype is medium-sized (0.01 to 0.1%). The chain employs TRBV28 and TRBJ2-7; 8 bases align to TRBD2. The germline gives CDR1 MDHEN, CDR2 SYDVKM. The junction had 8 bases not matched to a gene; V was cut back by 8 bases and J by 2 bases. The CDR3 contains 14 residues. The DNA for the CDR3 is TGTGCCAGCGTTCCGGGGGGGTATGCCTACGAGCAGTACTTC. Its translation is CASVPGGYAYEQYF.

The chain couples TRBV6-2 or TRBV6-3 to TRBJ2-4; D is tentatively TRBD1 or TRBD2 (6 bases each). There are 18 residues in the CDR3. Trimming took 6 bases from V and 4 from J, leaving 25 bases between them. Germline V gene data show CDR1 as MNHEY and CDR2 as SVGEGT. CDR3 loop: CASSLTGAGSSGKNIQYF. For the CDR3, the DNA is TGTGCCAGCAGCCTCACGGGGGCAGGCTCGAGCGGGAAAAACATTCAGTACTTC.

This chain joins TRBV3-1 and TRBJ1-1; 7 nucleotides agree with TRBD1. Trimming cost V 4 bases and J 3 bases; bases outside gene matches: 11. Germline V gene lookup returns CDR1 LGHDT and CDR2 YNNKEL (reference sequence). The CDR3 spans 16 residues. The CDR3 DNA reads TGTGCCAGCAGCCGACAAGGGACAGTGGAATACACTGAAGCTTTCTTT. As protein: CASSRQGTVEYTEAFF.

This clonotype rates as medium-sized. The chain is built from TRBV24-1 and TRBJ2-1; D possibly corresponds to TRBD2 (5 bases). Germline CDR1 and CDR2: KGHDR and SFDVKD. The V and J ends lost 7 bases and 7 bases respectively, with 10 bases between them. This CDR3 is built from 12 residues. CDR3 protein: CATSESGNEQFF. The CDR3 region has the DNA TGTGCCACCAGCGAAAGCGGAAATGAGCAGTTCTTC.

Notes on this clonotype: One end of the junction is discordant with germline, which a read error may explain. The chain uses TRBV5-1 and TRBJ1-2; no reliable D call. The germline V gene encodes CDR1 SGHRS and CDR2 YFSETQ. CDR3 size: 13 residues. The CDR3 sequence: CPSSLHGNYGYTF. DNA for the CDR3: TGCCCCAGCAGCCTGCATGGTAACTATGGCTACACCTTC.

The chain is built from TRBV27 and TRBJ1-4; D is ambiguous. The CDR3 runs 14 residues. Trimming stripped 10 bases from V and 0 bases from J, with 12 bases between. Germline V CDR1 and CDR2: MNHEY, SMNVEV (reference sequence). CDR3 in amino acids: CATARGATNEKLFF. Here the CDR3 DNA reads TGTGCCACCGCCCGAGGAGCAACTAATGAAAAACTGTTTTTT.

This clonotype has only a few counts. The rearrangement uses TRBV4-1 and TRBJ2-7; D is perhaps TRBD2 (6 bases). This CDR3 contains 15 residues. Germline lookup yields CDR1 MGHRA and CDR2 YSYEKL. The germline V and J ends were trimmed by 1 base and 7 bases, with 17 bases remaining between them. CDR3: CASSQAPQGRGEQYF. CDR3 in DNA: TGCGCCAGCAGCCAAGCTCCGCAGGGACGGGGGGAGCAGTACTTC.

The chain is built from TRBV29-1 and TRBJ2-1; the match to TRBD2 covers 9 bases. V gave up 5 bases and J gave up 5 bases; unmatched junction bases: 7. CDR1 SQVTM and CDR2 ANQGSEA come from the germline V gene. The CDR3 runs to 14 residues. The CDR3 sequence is CSVTTSGDHNEQFF. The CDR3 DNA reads TGCAGCGTTACGACTAGCGGAGACCACAATGAGCAGTTCTTC.

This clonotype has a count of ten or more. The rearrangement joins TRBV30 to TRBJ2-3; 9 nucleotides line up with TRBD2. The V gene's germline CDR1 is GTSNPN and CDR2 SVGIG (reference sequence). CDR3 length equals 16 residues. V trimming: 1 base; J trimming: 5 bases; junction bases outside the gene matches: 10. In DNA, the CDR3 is TGTGCCTGGAGTGAGGGGACTAGCCGACGACGAGATACGCAGTATTTT. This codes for CAWSEGTSRRRDTQYF.

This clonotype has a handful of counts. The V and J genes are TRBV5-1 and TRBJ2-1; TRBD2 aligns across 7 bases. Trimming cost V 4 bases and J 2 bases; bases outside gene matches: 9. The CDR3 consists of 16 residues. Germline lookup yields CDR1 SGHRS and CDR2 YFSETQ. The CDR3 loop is CASSLGLAVPYNEQFF. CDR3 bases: TGCGCCAGCAGCCTCGGGCTAGCGGTTCCCTACAATGAGCAGTTCTTC.